This TCR beta chain was documented in a study of OX40 agonist ivuxolimab in advanced cancers. Regarding the study as a whole: Blood T cells, both CD4+ and CD8+, expanded clonally by week 6 at 0.1 to 3.0 mg/kg.

V was clipped by 4 bases and J by 4 bases; unmatched bases: 4. Germline assignment: CDR1 LNHDA and CDR2 SQIVND (reference sequence). The CDR3 loop spans 15 amino acids. The assay was immunoSEQ multiplex PCR, and TCRdb's table has in-frame clones only and misses some. Of approximately 43,000 clones in the sample, around 85% were seen once. Concerning this clone: Its target is unknown.

The receptor comes from an adult with an advanced solid tumor such as melanoma, head and neck, liver or kidney cancer. The chain combines TRBV19 with TRBJ2-7, with TRBD2 matching 13 bases. The input for sequencing was CD4+ or CD8+ T cells sorted from blood, taken in a trial of the OX40 agonist ivuxolimab. The CDR3 reads CASSSGLAGEYEQYF. CDR3 coding DNA: TGTGCCAGTAGTAGCGGACTAGCGGGAGAGTACGAGCAGTACTTC.